Listed below are T cell receptor beta chains from one sample, sequenced in a study of blood T cell repertoires in COVID-19. Produced via immunoSEQ multiplex PCR; TCRdb's table is partial and in-frame only. The sample records roughly 430,000 clones, 70% to 90% being singletons. The sequenced sample was PBMCs or T cells enriched from blood (not recorded which). The receptors here all came from a woman between 18 and 29 years old who had been exposed to COVID-19. CDR3s include the opening cysteine and the closing phenylalanine or tryptophan. The D gene is left open where the match is weak. Part of the rows lack a size; the others show once, few, many or a class for expanded clones.

D gene,J gene,V gene,clone size,CDR3 DNA,CDR3 protein
.,TRBJ2-7,TRBV6-5,.,TGTGCCAGCAGTTACTCGACACGGTACTACGAGCAGTACTTC,CASSYSTRYYEQYF
TRBD1,TRBJ1-4,TRBV5-4,.,TGTGCCAGCAGCTTTACAGGGGGTGTTAATGAAAAACTGTTTTTT,CASSFTGGVNEKLFF
TRBD1,TRBJ1-2,TRBV19,once,TGTGCCAGTAGTATAGATGGACAGGGGGCGAGAGGCTACACCTTC,CASSIDGQGARGYTF
TRBD1,TRBJ2-1,TRBV6-5,.,TGTGCCAGCAGACTAGACAGGGGTTCCTACAATGAGCAGTTCTTC,CASRLDRGSYNEQFF
TRBD2,TRBJ2-1,TRBV28,.,TGTGCCAGCAGTTGGGACACCGATTTGGGACTAGCGGTTACCCGTCGCGATGAGCAGTTCTTC,CASSWDTDLGLAVTRRDEQFF
TRBD1,TRBJ2-1,TRBV7-2,.,TGTGCCAGCAGCTCTGACAGGGGTGATAATGAGCAGTTCTTC,CASSSDRGDNEQFF
.,TRBJ1-3,TRBV2,.,TGTGCCAGCAGTCTTACAGGGACTGGAAACACCATATATTTT,CASSLTGTGNTIYF
.,TRBJ2-3,TRBV6-5,.,TGTGCCAGCAGTTTAATGCAGGGATGGGATACGCAGTATTTT,CASSLMQGWDTQYF
TRBD2,TRBJ2-3,TRBV15,.,TGTGCCACCAGCAGCCTTATGTTAGCGGGGGGTAGCACAGATACGCAGTATTTT,CATSSLMLAGGSTDTQYF
.,TRBJ1-1,TRBV19,.,TGTGCCAGTAGTATTAGCGCGAACACTGAAGCTTTCTTT,CASSISANTEAFF
TRBD1,TRBJ2-7,TRBV5-6,.,TGTGCCAGCAGCCCACCCGGGACAGGGTCCTCCGAGCAGTACTTC,CASSPPGTGSSEQYF
TRBD1,TRBJ1-2,TRBV27,.,TGTGCCAGCAGTTCGAATCCGGGACAGGGGGCGGGCTATGGCTACACCTTC,CASSSNPGQGAGYGYTF
TRBD1,TRBJ2-1,TRBV6-5,.,TGTGCCAGCAACAAACAGACAGGGAATGAGCAGTTCTTC,CASNKQTGNEQFF
.,TRBJ1-5,TRBV19,.,TGTGCCAGTACCACAGGTTTTAGCAATCAGCCCCAGCATTTT,CASTTGFSNQPQHF
.,TRBJ2-3,TRBV20-1,.,TGCAGTGCTCGTGACGGTGGAGGACATACGCAGTATTTT,CSARDGGGHTQYF
TRBD1,TRBJ1-1,TRBV3-1/TRBV3-2,once,TGTGCCAGCAGCCTTACAGGGGTTAGTCCTGAAGCTTTCTTT,CASSLTGVSPEAFF
.,TRBJ2-7,TRBV2,once,TGTGCCAGCAGGCAACATGAGGTCGAGCAGTACTTC,CASRQHEVEQYF
TRBD2,TRBJ2-7,TRBV28,.,TGTGCCAGCAGTTTACGCGCTAGCGGGAGTGGCGAGCAGTACTTC,CASSLRASGSGEQYF
TRBD2,TRBJ2-7,TRBV27,.,TGTGCCAGCAGTTTACTGGCTAGCGGACCCTACGAGCAGTACTTC,CASSLLASGPYEQYF